This TCR beta chain was recorded in a study of sequential checkpoint blockade in melanoma. The germline gives CDR1 MNHGY, CDR2 SAAAGT. The CDR3 runs to 14 residues. V lost 10 bases, J lost 5 bases, and 11 bases stayed unmatched. Regarding treatment: randomized to nivolumab then ipilimumab (arm A) or the reverse (arm B). None of the patients previously received DNA-damaging chemotherapy. This clone was recorded a few times. The method was immunoSEQ multiplex PCR; TCRdb's version includes in-frame clones alone and lacks a portion of them. Counted here are approximately 20,000 clones, approximately 26% occurring once; the ten biggest clones make up about 7.8%.

This TCR was recovered from a human donor with melanoma. V and J are TRBV6-8 and TRBJ2-7, with TRBD2 matching 10 bases. The starting material was tumor tissue (inferred from file names), obtained from a patient given nivolumab and ipilimumab in sequence. This CDR3 reads CAIMSSGSSDEQYF. In nucleotides, the CDR3 is TGTGCCATCATGTCTAGCGGGAGCAGTGACGAGCAGTACTTC.